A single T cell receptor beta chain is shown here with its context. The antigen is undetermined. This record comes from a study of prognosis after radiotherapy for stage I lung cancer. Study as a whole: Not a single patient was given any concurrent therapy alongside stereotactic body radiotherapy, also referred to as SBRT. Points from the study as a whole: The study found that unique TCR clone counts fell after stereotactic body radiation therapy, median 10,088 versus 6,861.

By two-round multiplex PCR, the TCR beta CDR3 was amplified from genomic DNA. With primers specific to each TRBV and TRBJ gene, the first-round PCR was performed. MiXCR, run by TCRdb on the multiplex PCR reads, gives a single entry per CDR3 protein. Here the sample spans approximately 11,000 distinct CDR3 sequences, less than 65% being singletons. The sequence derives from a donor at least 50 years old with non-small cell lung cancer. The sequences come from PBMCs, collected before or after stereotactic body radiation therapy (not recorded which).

CDR3 DNA sequence: TGTGCCAGTCGGGACAGTCCGAGCGGGTCGAACACCGGGGAGCTGTTTTTT. Translated: CASRDSPSGSNTGELFF. The genes are TRBV19 and TRBJ2-2, with D maybe TRBD1 (7 bases). The CDR3 consists of 17 residues. Germline assignment: CDR1 LNHDA and CDR2 SQIVND (reference sequence). Trimming stripped 8 bases from V and 0 bases from J, with 19 bases between.